This T cell receptor beta chain derives from a study of blood T cell repertoires in COVID-19. The protocol was immunoSEQ multiplex PCR, while the TCRdb copy is restricted to in-frame clones and leaves out a portion. Among 150,000 or so clones listed, about 85% were seen once. The CDR3 is 16 residues long. The J segment lost 2 bases and the V segment lost 2 bases, leaving 2 bases of the junction unmatched. The germline V gene encodes CDR1 LGHNA and CDR2 YSLEER. This clonotype was obtained from a man aged 55 to 70 with COVID-19, enrolled during active disease. Sequencing was performed on peripheral blood. The J gene is TRBJ2-1, the V gene TRBV4-3; TRBD2 agrees at 11 bases. The CDR3 loop reads CASSQTSGSAYNEQFF. DNA for the CDR3: TGCGCCAGCAGCCAAACTAGCGGGAGTGCCTACAATGAGCAGTTCTTC.